This entry describes one TCR beta chain. The data derive from a study of blood T cell repertoires in COVID-19. In the study overall: The origin of the acute and convalescent COVID-19 samples was the United States, Italy and Spain. Sample material is recorded as cDNA or gDNA derived from T cells, B-cell-depleted T cells, or PBMCs.

As originally analysed: Scientists estimated how many nucleated cells there were by amplifying reference gene primers. Some clones are missing from TCRdb's copy, which holds only in-frame ones; the method was immunoSEQ multiplex PCR. For V, J and clone size, that table is used; D and trimming come from the DNA. The table includes about 200,000 clones, over 75% detected once. Germline assignment: CDR1 WSHSY and CDR2 SAAADI. CDR3 length: 11 amino acids. Trimming removed 3 bases at V and 7 bases at J, with 3 bases between. The sample was peripheral blood. The chain couples TRBV10-2 to TRBJ2-2; D is unresolved. The sequence derives from a man in his fifties or sixties with acute or convalescent COVID-19. The CDR3 DNA reads as TGCGCCAGCAGTGACATCGGGGAGCTGTTTTTT. It translates to CASSDIGELFF.